In its sample, the clone carrying this T cell receptor (beta chain) was seen a few times. Via MiXCR, TCRdb re-called the 5' RACE reads, giving one row per CDR3 protein. The sample lists around 530,000 distinct CDR3 sequences; roughly 15% were seen once. This entry is derived from a study of identical twins. The CDR3 runs to 16 residues. V shed 2 bases and J shed 4 bases, with 15 bases lying between them. Germline V gives CDR1 SGHTA, CDR2 FQGNSA. This sample also appeared in a second study, on yellow fever vaccine responses in identical twins.

Sequencing used CD4+ T cells sorted from blood. The gene calls are TRBV7-2 and TRBJ2-1; D is unresolved. The sequence was collected from a woman aged 18-29 years in good health. The CDR3 spells CASSLYSGGIYNEQFF. The CDR3 coding sequence is TGTGCCAGCAGCTTATACTCGGGTGGAATTTACAATGAGCAGTTCTTC.